Below are 23 T cell receptor beta chains sequenced from a single sample in a study of T-cell memory formation after mild COVID-19. TCRdb re-called the 5' RACE reads through MiXCR, storing one row per CDR3 protein. Of just over 400,000 distinct CDR3 sequences detected, 23% appear once; the ten largest clones hold under 15%. The source material was PBMCs or a T cell subset sorted from them (not recorded which). Receptor source: an adult woman who had mild COVID-19 (a few samples of this study predate the infection). Cell type and time point are not known.

This clonotype was seen only a few times. The chain combines TRBV11-2 with TRBJ2-1; 12 bases are a match to TRBD2. Germline CDR1 is SGHAT and CDR2 is FQNNGV. Trimming cost V 4 bases and J 6 bases; bases outside gene matches: 10. This CDR3 has 17 amino acids. This chain's CDR3 is CASSSEWTSGDLNEQFF. CDR3 nucleotides: TGTGCCAGCAGCTCGGAGTGGACTAGCGGGGACCTCAATGAGCAGTTCTTC.

The J gene is TRBJ1-1, the V gene TRBV12-3 or TRBV12-4; unclear D gene. The V end lost 4 bases, the J end lost 2 bases, and 14 bases lay between the germline ends. This CDR3 region has 15 residues. Written as DNA, the CDR3 is TGTGCCAGCAGTTCAAGAAATACGGTAAACACTGAAGCTTTCTTT. This translates into CASSSRNTVNTEAFF.

The chain recombines TRBV2 with TRBJ2-5; 8 nucleotides agree with TRBD1. The CDR3 is 15 amino acids. Germline CDR1 and CDR2: SNHLY and FYNNEI. The V segment lost 3 bases and the J segment 1 base; nucleotides outside the gene matches: 4. CDR3 region: CASSEQTGVQETQYF. The CDR3 DNA is TGTGCCAGCAGTGAGCAGACAGGGGTCCAAGAGACCCAGTACTTC.

The J gene is TRBJ2-2, the V gene TRBV3-1; D ambiguous. This CDR3 comprises 16 residues. Deletions cut 1 base from V and 4 bases from J, with 13 bases between. The germline CDR1 and CDR2 sequences are LGHDT and YNNKEL (reference sequence). This chain's CDR3 is CASSQGATLGTGELFF. DNA of the CDR3: TGTGCCAGCAGCCAAGGGGCCACATTAGGCACCGGGGAGCTGTTTTTT.

The chain combines TRBV7-8 with TRBJ2-1; D possibly uses TRBD1 or TRBD2 (6 bases each). This CDR3 spans 13 amino acids. The germline V gene has CDR1 SGHVS and CDR2 FQNEAQ. V was cut by 0 bases and J by 8 bases, with 8 bases left in between. CDR3 loop: CASSLAGGYEQFF. As DNA, the CDR3 is TGTGCCAGCAGCTTAGCGGGGGGCTATGAGCAGTTCTTC.

The chain carries TRBV12-3 or TRBV12-4 and TRBJ1-1; D unclear. CDR3 length: 12 residues. The ends were cut back, 5 bases at V and 6 bases at J, with 10 bases in the middle. CDR3 DNA sequence: TGTGCCAGCAGTCAATGGGCTGCTGAAGCTTTCTTT. It is translated as CASSQWAAEAFF.

This clonotype showed up just a few times. The rearrangement joins TRBV28 to TRBJ2-7, with D unresolved. CDR1 MDHEN and CDR2 SYDVKM come from the germline V gene. The V end was cut by 7 bases, the J end by 1 base, with 5 bases between. The CDR3 has 11 residues. CDR3 nucleotides: TGTGCCAGCACAGATTCCTACGAGCAGTACTTC. This codes for CASTDSYEQYF.

This clonotype was seen only a few times. This chain joins TRBV2 and TRBJ2-1, with TRBD2 as a possible D gene (5 bases). Germline assignment: CDR1 SNHLY and CDR2 FYNNEI. This CDR3 comprises 13 residues. Trimming stripped 6 bases from V and 9 bases from J, with 15 bases between. For the CDR3, the DNA is TGTGCCAGCAGCGATCCCAGAGGGAGTGAGCAGTTCTTC. Encoded protein: CASSDPRGSEQFF.

This clonotype was observed many times. CDR3 nucleotide sequence: TGTGCCAGCAGCTTATCACTAGCGGGAGGCAATGAGCAGTTCTTC. Translated: CASSLSLAGGNEQFF. This chain uses TRBV7-2 with TRBJ2-1, with TRBD2 identical over 12 bases. Germline V gene data show CDR1 as SGHTA and CDR2 as FQGNSA. The CDR3 sequence is 15 residues long. Germline trimming cut 2 bases from V and 6 bases from J; bases unmatched to any gene: 2.

This clonotype was detected only a few times. The chain uses TRBV24-1 and TRBJ2-4; D gene uncertain. The germline V gene has CDR1 KGHDR and CDR2 SFDVKD. Trimming took off 3 bases at V and 7 bases at J, with 6 bases between the two ends. The CDR3 runs 12 residues. CDR3 region: CATSDRINIQYF. For the CDR3, the DNA is TGTGCCACCAGTGATCGCATTAACATTCAGTACTTC.

This clonotype was observed a few times. The chain carries TRBV12-3 or TRBV12-4 and TRBJ1-1, with 8 nucleotides matching TRBD1. Trimming took 7 bases from V and 6 from J; bases not matched to a gene: 13. The CDR3 totals 15 residues. CDR3 loop: CASIPGTGHYPEAFF. In DNA, the CDR3 is TGTGCCAGCATCCCCGGGACAGGTCACTATCCTGAAGCTTTCTTT.

The V and J genes are TRBV7-9 and TRBJ2-1; the match to TRBD1 covers 9 bases. CDR1 SEHNR and CDR2 FQNEAQ come from the germline V gene (reference sequence). This CDR3 region has 15 residues. V shed 3 bases, J shed 5 bases, and the junction held 5 bases outside the gene matches. The CDR3 DNA follows: TGTGCCAGCAGCTTGGTCGGACAGGGGCACAATGAGCAGTTCTTC. As protein: CASSLVGQGHNEQFF.

This clonotype was found a few times. The V gene is TRBV15, the J gene TRBJ1-1; D is possibly TRBD1 (6 bases). Trimming left V 3 bases short and J 3 bases short, with 11 bases between. Germline V CDR1 and CDR2: LNHNV, YYDKDF (reference sequence). This CDR3 is 14 amino acids long. For the CDR3, the DNA is TGTGCCACCAGCAGGTCGGGGGGGCACACTGAAGCTTTCTTT. Translated: CATSRSGGHTEAFF.

This clonotype was detected once. This CDR3 fails to terminate in the conserved phenylalanine or tryptophan, so it likely reflects a read error. The rearrangement joins TRBV7-6 to TRBJ1-1; no clear D gene. Germline assignment: CDR1 SGHVS and CDR2 FNYEAQ. There are 13 residues in the CDR3. V was pared by 2 bases and J by 1 base, with 5 bases between. This chain's CDR3 is CASSLQQNTEAFY. The CDR3 DNA follows: TGTGCCAGCAGCTTACAGCAGAACACTGAAGCTTTCTAT.

This clonotype was counted at least ten times. V usage is TRBV12-3 or TRBV12-4 and J usage is TRBJ2-7; D gene uncertain. Deletions cut 0 bases from V and 2 bases from J, with 8 bases between. The CDR3 runs 14 residues. CDR3 nucleotides: TGTGCCAGCAGTTTAGCCGGCGGCCCCTACGAGCAGTACTTC. Its translation is CASSLAGGPYEQYF.

The genes are TRBV4-2 and TRBJ2-3, with 12 bases lining up with TRBD2. Germline CDR1 LGHNA, CDR2 YNFKEQ. V was pared by 3 bases and J by 3 bases, with 4 bases of the junction left unmatched. This CDR3 contains 16 residues. CDR3 residues: CASSQTSGRGTDTQYF. The CDR3 nucleotides read TGTGCCAGCAGCCAGACTAGCGGGAGAGGTACAGATACGCAGTATTTT.

The CDR3: CASSLADWQGGETQYF. CDR3 DNA: TGTGCCAGCAGCTTAGCCGACTGGCAGGGAGGAGAGACCCAGTACTTC. The chain couples TRBV7-7 to TRBJ2-5, with D possibly being TRBD2 (6 bases). The CDR3 runs to 16 residues. CDR1 SSHAT and CDR2 FNYEAQ come from the germline V gene (reference sequence). Trimming took off 0 bases at V and 4 bases at J, with 15 bases between the two ends.

The table lists this clonotype with a few counts. This chain links TRBV29-1 with TRBJ2-7; TRBD1 matches at 12 bases. The CDR3 has 14 amino acids. CDR1 and CDR2 (germline): SQVTM, ANQGSEA. V dropped 3 bases and J dropped 6; count of bases not matched to a gene: 6. The chain's CDR3 is CSVEIGTGGSEQYF. CDR3 DNA: TGCAGCGTTGAGATCGGGACAGGGGGCTCCGAGCAGTACTTC.

The J gene is TRBJ2-1, the V gene TRBV5-1, with unresolved D. Germline V lookup: CDR1 SGHRS, CDR2 YFSETQ. Trimming pared 4 bases from V and 3 bases from J, leaving 14 bases between. The CDR3 totals 15 residues. CDR3: CASSRTSDGYNEQFF. CDR3 nucleotides: TGCGCCAGCAGCCGGACCTCGGACGGCTACAATGAGCAGTTCTTC.

This clonotype was detected only a few times. The gene calls are TRBV12-3 or TRBV12-4 and TRBJ2-7; 8 bases are a match to TRBD1. The CDR3 runs to 15 residues. Losses at the gene ends were 7 bases for V and 2 bases for J; bases not matched to a gene: 10. The CDR3 region has the DNA TGTGCCAGCACCCCACGGGGACAGGCGCCCTACGAGCAGTACTTC. The encoded protein is CASTPRGQAPYEQYF.

V is TRBV12-3 or TRBV12-4 and J is TRBJ2-1; 7 positions match TRBD1. V lost 5 bases to trimming and J lost 5 bases; unmatched junction nucleotides: 9. The CDR3 consists of 15 residues. The DNA for the CDR3 is TGTGCCAGCAGTGGGACGAGGACAGGCAACAATGAGCAGTTCTTC. Translated, it gives CASSGTRTGNNEQFF.

This clonotype was counted only a few times. V and J are TRBV24-1 and TRBJ2-2; D might be TRBD1 (5 bases). CDR1 is KGHDR and CDR2 is SFDVKD in the germline V gene. The CDR3 runs 16 residues. The germline V and J ends were trimmed by 3 bases and 4 bases, with 14 bases remaining between them. The CDR3 DNA reads as TGTGCCACCAGTGATAAGGCAGGGCAGGTCACCGGGGAGCTGTTTTTT. Translated, it gives CATSDKAGQVTGELFF.

The rearrangement links TRBV25-1 to TRBJ1-2; no clear D. Trimming pared 5 bases from V and 5 bases from J, leaving 9 bases between. The germline CDR1 and CDR2 sequences are MGHDK and SYGVNS. CDR3 size: 12 residues. CDR3 coding DNA: TGTGCCAGCAGTAACGCCCGGTATGGCTACACCTTC. Amino acids: CASSNARYGYTF.